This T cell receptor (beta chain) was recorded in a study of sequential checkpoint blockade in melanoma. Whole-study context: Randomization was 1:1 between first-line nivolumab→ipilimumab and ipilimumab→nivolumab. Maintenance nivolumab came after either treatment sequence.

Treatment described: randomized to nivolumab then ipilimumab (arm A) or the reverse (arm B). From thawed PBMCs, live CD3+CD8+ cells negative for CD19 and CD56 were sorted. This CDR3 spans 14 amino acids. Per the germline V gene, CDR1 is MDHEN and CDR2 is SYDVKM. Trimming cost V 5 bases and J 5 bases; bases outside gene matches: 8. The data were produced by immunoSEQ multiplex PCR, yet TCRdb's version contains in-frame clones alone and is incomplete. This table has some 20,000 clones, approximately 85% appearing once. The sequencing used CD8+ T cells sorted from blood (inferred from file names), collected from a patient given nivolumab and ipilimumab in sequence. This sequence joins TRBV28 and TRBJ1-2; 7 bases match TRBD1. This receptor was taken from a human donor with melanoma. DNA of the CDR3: TGTGCCAGCAGTCACAGGGGACCTATATATGGCTACACCTTC. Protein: CASSHRGPIYGYTF.